This is a list of T cell receptor beta chains from one sample in a study of human T cells and chemical hapten exposure. TCRdb itself ran the RACE reads through MiXCR, one entry per CDR3 protein. Of about 62,000 distinct CDR3 sequences in the sample, 6.7% are singletons; the top ten hold over 1.5%. The sample was whole blood, taken in connection with sensitization to the hapten diphenylcyclopropenone (DPC). These receptors all stem from a woman in her thirties with alopecia areata. Some clones in this sample may be carry-over from other donors' samples. CDR3s include the opening cysteine and the closing phenylalanine or tryptophan. The D gene is left open where the match is weak. Clone size, where shown, is once, few, many, or a class for clones that have expanded.

clone_size j_call d_call v_call cdr3_nt cdr3_aa
many TRBJ1-1 TRBD1 TRBV6-5 TGTGCCAGCAGTTACGGGACAGGGGGCACTGAAGCTTTCTTT CASSYGTGGTEAFF
many TRBJ2-3 - TRBV25-1 TGTGCCAGCAGTGAGGCGGGTTTAAGCCCAGATACGCAGTATTTT CASSEAGLSPDTQYF
few TRBJ2-7 - TRBV11-2 TGTGCCAGCAGCCGTCCACCTAACGAGCAGTACTTC CASSRPPNEQYF
many TRBJ1-5 - TRBV3-1 TGTGCCAGCAGCCCGGACAGATCGAGCAATCAGCCCCAGCATTTT CASSPDRSSNQPQHF
many TRBJ1-2 - TRBV10-3 TGTGCCATCAGTGTTCAGTTCGGGGAGGGCTATGGCTACACCTTC CAISVQFGEGYGYTF
many TRBJ1-1 - TRBV6-1 TGTGCCAGCTCAAGGGAGCTGAACACTGAAGCTTTCTTT CASSRELNTEAFF
many TRBJ1-2 - TRBV9 TGTGCCAGCAGCGTAGCTCGTGGAGGCGTCCATGGCTACACCTTC CASSVARGGVHGYTF
- TRBJ2-1 TRBD2 TRBV14 TGTGCCAGCACCTCAACAGTAGGGAGGGCCTACAATGAGCAGTTCTTC CASTSTVGRAYNEQFF
few TRBJ1-5 - TRBV28 TGTGCCAGCAGTTTCCCTCGTGGGGTTGGGCAGCCCCAGCATTTT CASSFPRGVGQPQHF
many TRBJ1-4 TRBD1 TRBV4-1 TGCGCCAGCAGCCGAGGCTCTGGGACAGTGGATGAAAAACTGTTTTTT CASSRGSGTVDEKLFF
few TRBJ1-3 - TRBV7-9 TGTGCCAGCATCCTGCAGCCGAACTCTGGAAACACCATATATTTT CASILQPNSGNTIYF
few TRBJ1-2 TRBD1 TRBV5-4 TGTGCCAGCAGCTTACAGGGGGAGAATGGCTACACCTTC CASSLQGENGYTF
many TRBJ1-2 - TRBV7-2 TGTGCCAGCAGCTTAGGAATCCGCTATGGCTACACCTTC CASSLGIRYGYTF
- TRBJ1-6 - TRBV6-5 TGTGCCAGCAACCCCGGGACCGCTGGGGGTTCACCCCTCCACTTT CASNPGTAGGSPLHF
many TRBJ1-1 TRBD1 TRBV6-5 TGTGCCTCTGGGGACAGGGTGAACACTGAAGCTTTCTTT CASGDRVNTEAFF
- TRBJ1-1 - TRBV4-2 TGTGCCAGCAGCCAGATTGCGTCCGGGCCCGGGACTGAAGCTTTCTTT CASSQIASGPGTEAFF
few TRBJ2-1 TRBD1 TRBV12-5 TGTGCTAGTGGTAACGGACAGGGGGCGGTTGAGCAGTTCTTC CASGNGQGAVEQFF
many TRBJ2-5 - TRBV27 TGTGCCAGCAGTTTATTTACGAATTCCCCGGAGACCCAGTACTTC CASSLFTNSPETQYF
- TRBJ2-1 TRBD2 TRBV5-4 TGTGCCAGCAGCTTGGAGGCTAGCGGGGGGTCCTACAATGAGCAGTTCTTC CASSLEASGGSYNEQFF
few TRBJ1-2 - TRBV20-1 TGCAGTGCTAGTGCGGTGGGCTACACCTTC CSASAVGYTF
many TRBJ2-2 - TRBV11-2 TGTGCCAGCAGCTTAGACGGATATCGCACCGGGGAGCTGTTTTTT CASSLDGYRTGELFF
- TRBJ2-7 - TRBV5-4 TGTGCCAGCAGCTTGGCCGGTAGCGGACATACCTACGAGCAGTACTTC CASSLAGSGHTYEQYF
many TRBJ2-1 - TRBV7-2 TGTGCCAGCAGCCCACAGAGGGGTGGGGGCAATGAGCAGTTCTTC CASSPQRGGGNEQFF
many TRBJ2-3 TRBD2 TRBV3-1 TGTGCCAGCAGCCCAACTAGCGGTTCCACAGATACGCAGTATTTT CASSPTSGSTDTQYF
many TRBJ2-2 - TRBV7-9 TGTGCCAGCAGACCCGGAGGGGGCAGGGGTAACACCGGGGAGCTGTTTTTT CASRPGGGRGNTGELFF
once TRBJ1-6 - TRBV12-3/TRBV12-4 TGTGCCAGCAGCGCGGGGGGGTTCACACCCCTCCACTTT CASSAGGFTPLHF
- TRBJ1-1 TRBD1 TRBV5-4 TGTGCCAGCAGCTTGGGGGCATGGACAGGGAAGAACACTGAAGCTTTCTTT CASSLGAWTGKNTEAFF
many TRBJ2-1 - TRBV5-4 TGTGCCAGCAGCTTGGCGGGCTTTAACAATGAGCAGTTCTTC CASSLAGFNNEQFF
many TRBJ1-5 - TRBV6-6 TGTGCCAGCAGTTACGCGGGGACGGGAGGAAATAAGGGGAATCAGCCCCAGCATTTT CASSYAGTGGNKGNQPQHF
many TRBJ1-1 - TRBV2 TGTGCCAGCAGCCTGGGTGTGGGGAACACTGAAGCTTTCTTT CASSLGVGNTEAFF
many TRBJ2-1 - TRBV29-1 TGCAGCGTTGTTGGGGCGGCGGCCTCATCCTACAATGAGCAGTTCTTC CSVVGAAASSYNEQFF
many TRBJ2-3 - TRBV7-8 TGTGCCAGCAGCTTAGCTACTAGACGTGGCACAGATACGCAGTATTTT CASSLATRRGTDTQYF
- TRBJ1-1 TRBD1 TRBV5-1 TGCGCCAGCAGCTTGGGCTCAGGGGGCGGAAGTTCTGAAGCTTTCTTT CASSLGSGGGSSEAFF
many TRBJ2-3 TRBD2 TRBV5-1 TGCGCCAGCAGCTTGGTGCTAGCGGGGTCCACAGATACGCAGTATTTT CASSLVLAGSTDTQYF
many TRBJ1-6 - TRBV6-4 TGTGCCAGCAGTGGGACAGCATCGGGATCACCCCTCCACTTT CASSGTASGSPLHF
many TRBJ1-5 TRBD1 TRBV2 TGTGCCAGCAGTGCAGGACAGGGCAATCAGCCCCAGCATTTT CASSAGQGNQPQHF
many TRBJ1-5 TRBD1 TRBV29-1 TGCAGCGTTTCTACACAGGGGATCGGGCAGCCCCAGCATTTT CSVSTQGIGQPQHF
many TRBJ1-2 - TRBV14 TGTGCCAGCAGCCAAAGACAGGTTCCAGATTATGGCTACACCTTC CASSQRQVPDYGYTF
- TRBJ2-1 - TRBV7-2 TGTGCCAGCCGTGGCGGAAACAATGAGCAGTTCTTC CASRGGNNEQFF
once TRBJ2-7 TRBD1 TRBV7-7 TGTGCTAGCAGGTTCGGGACAGTCGACTACGAGCAGTACTTC CASRFGTVDYEQYF
many TRBJ1-5 - TRBV12-3/TRBV12-4 TGTGCCAGCAGTGACACACGCAATCAGCCCCAGCATTTT CASSDTRNQPQHF
many TRBJ2-7 - TRBV27 TGTGCCAGCAGTTTATACGACAGTAGCTCCTACGAGCAGTACTTC CASSLYDSSSYEQYF
many TRBJ2-2 TRBD1 TRBV30 TGTGCCTGGAGGCCTACGGGACAGGGGGTACCCACCGGGGAGCTGTTTTTT CAWRPTGQGVPTGELFF
- TRBJ1-2 TRBD1 TRBV19 TGTGCCAGTAGTACTGGGACAGGGTCTCTGCATGGCTACACCTTC CASSTGTGSLHGYTF
- TRBJ2-5 TRBD2 TRBV7-3 TGTGCCAGCAGCCCGGGGGGGCTTGTCATTCCTCAAGTTGAGACCCAGTACTTC CASSPGGLVIPQVETQYF
medium-sized TRBJ2-2 - TRBV5-6 TGTGCCAGCAGGTGGAGGTCCGGGGAGCTGTTTTTT CASRWRSGELFF